The clone carrying this TCR beta chain was observed at least ten times. This sample is part of a study of regulatory T cells in long-lasting Graves disease. Between the trimmed V and J ends, which lost 3 bases and 4 bases, there was a span of 12 bases. The CDR3 is made up of 15 amino acids. CDR1 and CDR2 (germline): KGHSH, LQKENI. Stated time point: newly diagnosed GD, antithyroid drugs for less than 3 months. PBMC RNA served as the TCR library source. CDR3 regions were amplified by Arm-PCR using iRepertoire HTBI primers to build TCR beta libraries. TCRdb used MiXCR to reprocess the multiplex PCR reads, holding one entry per CDR3 protein. This sample has 560,000 or so distinct CDR3 sequences, with 15% to 20% found just once. This sample also appeared in a second study, on T cells in Graves' hyperthyroidism and ophthalmopathy.

The chain employs TRBV18 and TRBJ1-4, with D hard to call. The origin of this receptor is a man aged 18 to 29 with Graves disease. The sequencing used peripheral blood mononuclear cells (PBMCs), collected at new diagnosis, from a patient treated with antithyroid drugs. This chain's CDR3 is CASSPFREVNEKLFF. DNA for the CDR3: TGTGCCAGCTCACCGTTTCGCGAGGTTAATGAAAAACTGTTTTTT.